Each of the 23 T cell receptor beta chains below was sequenced from the same sample in a study of blood T cell dynamics during melanoma immunotherapy (dated by TCRdb to the early 2020s). Library creation used the immunoSEQ multiplex PCR assay. Held by TCRdb, this immuneACCESS table contains in-frame sequences only and omits some clones. Under half of the omission traces to an unresolved V gene where checked; the cause of the rest is unknown. This sample gives about 9,700 clones in total; about 88% of them show up just once. Clones ranked in the top ten supply approximately 9.8% of the sample. The sample's time point label, decoded: pre-treatment baseline. This material consisted of blood, taken from a patient treated with checkpoint blockade. All receptors come from a human donor with melanoma.

This clone was counted once. V is TRBV20-1 and J is TRBJ2-3; D not resolved. Germline CDR1 is DFQATT and CDR2 is SNEGSKA (reference sequence). The CDR3 has 10 residues. The CDR3 protein is CSVWSDTQYF. The CDR3 DNA reads as TGCAGCGTTTGGTCAGATACGCAGTATTTT.

The chain links TRBV28 to TRBJ2-3; maybe TRBD2 (6 bases). Germline V gene data show CDR1 as MDHEN and CDR2 as SYDVKM. The CDR3 is 16 amino acids. Trimming shortened V by 3 bases and J by 7 bases, and 20 bases separated the two germline ends. This chain's CDR3 is CASSFFRAGRENTQYF. The CDR3 DNA is TGTGCCAGCAGTTTCTTTCGGGCGGGACGGGAGAATACGCAGTATTTT. Complete variable domain (other parts from reference TRBV28 and TRBJ2-3): DVKVTQSSRYLVKRTGEKVFLECVQDMDHENMFWYRQDPGLGLRLIYFSYDVKMKEKGDIPEGYSVSREKKERFSLILESASTNQTSMYLCASSFFRAGRENTQYFGPGTRLTVL.

The gene calls are TRBV25-1 and TRBJ1-1, with a possible D match to TRBD1 (6 bases). CDR3 length: 14 amino acids. Trimming removed 4 bases from V and 3 bases from J, with 12 bases in between. Per the germline V gene, CDR1 is MGHDK and CDR2 is SYGVNS. This CDR3 reads CASSGTGIYTEAFF. CDR3 DNA: TGTGCCAGCAGTGGAACAGGGATCTACACTGAAGCTTTCTTT.

This chain connects TRBV5-1 to TRBJ2-5; D is possibly TRBD2 (5 bases). V was cut by 2 bases and J by 4 bases, with 15 bases left in between. The CDR3 consists of 15 residues. Germline CDR1 reads SGHRS; CDR2 reads YFSETQ. The CDR3 sequence: CASSFITGGLETQYF. CDR3 sequence (DNA): TGCGCCAGCAGCTTCATCACCGGCGGGCTAGAGACCCAGTACTTC.

The chain joins TRBV28 to TRBJ1-2, with D hard to call. CDR1 MDHEN and CDR2 SYDVKM come from the germline V gene. The CDR3 spans 11 residues. Trimming removed 5 bases at V and 6 bases at J, with 7 bases between. The chain's CDR3 is CASSGLNGYTF. The CDR3 nucleotides read TGTGCCAGCAGTGGGTTGAATGGCTACACCTTC.

V is TRBV4-2 and J is TRBJ2-5; D gene unclear. CDR1 is LGHNA, CDR2 YNFKEQ, per germline. The CDR3 is 15 residues long. The V and J ends lost 4 bases and 2 bases respectively, with 14 bases between them. The CDR3 nucleotides are TGTGCCAGCAGCCTAGAGTTAGAGCCACAAGAGACCCAGTACTTC. This gives the protein CASSLELEPQETQYF.

Only a few counts were recorded for this clone. The gene calls are TRBV29-1 and TRBJ1-1; D may be TRBD1 (5 bases). The CDR3 contains 14 residues. The V end lost 4 bases, the J end lost 3 bases, and 15 bases lay between the germline ends. In germline, CDR1 is SQVTM, CDR2 ANQGSEA. As DNA, the CDR3 is TGCAGCGTTGTGCAGGGCCTTGCCGACACTGAAGCTTTCTTT. Residues: CSVVQGLADTEAFF.

The V and J genes are TRBV28 and TRBJ2-7; D may correspond to TRBD1 or TRBD2 (5 bases each). V shed 4 bases and J shed 0 bases, with 13 bases lying between them. The CDR3 consists of 15 residues. From germline, CDR1 is MDHEN and CDR2 SYDVKM. CDR3 loop: CASSSPTAASYEQYF. The CDR3, as DNA: TGTGCCAGCAGTTCGCCGACAGCGGCCTCCTACGAGCAGTACTTC.

The table lists this clone with a count of one. The J gene is TRBJ1-2, the V gene TRBV27; D not resolved. Germline V gene data show CDR1 as MNHEY and CDR2 as SMNVEV (reference sequence). The CDR3 length is 13 residues. The V end lost 4 bases, the J end lost 7 bases, and 13 bases lay between the germline ends. DNA for the CDR3: TGTGCCAGCAGTTCCGGGAATATGGCTGGCTACACCTTC. Its translation is CASSSGNMAGYTF.

The V call is TRBV5-1, the J call TRBJ2-5; D gene unclear. From germline, CDR1 is SGHRS and CDR2 YFSETQ. The CDR3 consists of 11 residues. Trimming left V 2 bases short and J 2 bases short, with 1 base between. The CDR3 coding sequence is TGCGCCAGCAGCTTACAAGAGACCCAGTACTTC. Its translation is CASSLQETQYF. The full variable domain, completed using reference TRBV5-1 and TRBJ2-5, is KAGVTQTPRYLIKTRGQQVTLSCSPISGHRSVSWYQQTPGQGLQFLFEYFSETQRNKGNFPGRFSGRQFSNSRSEMNVSTLELGDSALYLCASSLQETQYFGPGTRLLVL.

With regard to this clone: Other DNA sequences in this specimen translate into the identical CDR3. The chain uses TRBV7-8 and TRBJ2-2, with a weak D call TRBD1 (5 bases). This CDR3 has 16 amino acids. V lost 1 base, J lost 1 base, and 10 bases lay in between. The germline V gene has CDR1 SGHVS and CDR2 FQNEAQ. The CDR3 DNA sequence: TGTGCCAGCAGCTTAGAGGTCAGGGTGAACACCGGGGAGCTGTTTTTT. Protein sequence: CASSLEVRVNTGELFF.

The V gene is TRBV5-6, the J gene TRBJ1-1, with TRBD1 matching over 8 bases. The CDR3 has 12 residues. Germline trimming cut 3 bases from V and 8 bases from J; bases unmatched to any gene: 3. Germline V lookup: CDR1 SGHDT, CDR2 YYEEEE. The CDR3 DNA follows: TGTGCCAGCAGCTCGAACAGGGGGGAAGCTTTCTTT. This encodes CASSSNRGEAFF. The full variable domain, rest sourced from reference TRBV5-6 and TRBJ1-1, is DAGVTQSPTHLIKTRGQQVTLRCSPKSGHDTVSWYQQALGQGPQFIFQYYEEEERQRGNFPDRFSGHQFPNYSSELNVNALLLGDSALYLCASSSNRGEAFFGQGTRLTVV.

The chain uses TRBV5-5 and TRBJ2-7; 11 nucleotides match TRBD1. CDR3 size: 16 residues. CDR1 is SGHKS and CDR2 is YYEKEE in the germline V gene (reference sequence). V dropped 2 bases and J dropped 4; count of bases not matched to a gene: 8. CDR3 in DNA: TGTGCCAGCAGCTTTCGCCCCGGGACAGGGGGGTACGAGCAGTACTTC. Amino acids: CASSFRPGTGGYEQYF.

V is TRBV9 and J is TRBJ1-6; TRBD1 might be the D (6 bases). This CDR3 spans 15 amino acids. Germline V gene lookup returns CDR1 SGDLS and CDR2 YYNGEE. The V and J ends lost 3 bases and 7 bases respectively, with 14 bases between them. Here the CDR3 DNA reads TGTGCCAGCAGCGAGGGTGGGACACCCAATTCACCCCTCCACTTT. It is translated as CASSEGGTPNSPLHF. The whole variable domain, filled in from reference TRBV9 and TRBJ1-6, reads DSGVTQTPKHLITATGQRVTLRCSPRSGDLSVYWYQQSLDQGLQFLIQYYNGEERAKGNILERFSAQQFPDLHSELNLSSLELGDSALYFCASSEGGTPNSPLHFGNGTRLTVT.

J is TRBJ1-2 and V is TRBV14; 9 positions agree with TRBD1. V shed 1 base and J 2 bases; nucleotides not matched to a gene: 8. CDR3 size: 17 residues. Germline V lookup: CDR1 SGHDN, CDR2 FVKESK. CDR3 nucleotide sequence: TGTGCCAGCAGCCAAGGACCTCGGACAGGGGCCAACTATGGCTACACCTTC. It is translated as CASSQGPRTGANYGYTF.

This chain joins TRBV2 and TRBJ1-5, with D possibly being TRBD1 (5 bases). The CDR3 totals 14 residues. Germline CDR1 SNHLY, CDR2 FYNNEI. Trimming stripped 6 bases from V and 1 base from J, with 10 bases between. The CDR3 sequence: CASSYGGSNQPQHF. The CDR3, as DNA: TGTGCCAGCAGCTACGGGGGGAGCAATCAGCCCCAGCATTTT.

About this clone itself: Because the CDR3 is missing its conserved closing phenylalanine or tryptophan, this is likely a read error. The DNA is left out, because the CDR3 cannot be placed on it with certainty; the CDR3 is given as TCRdb lists it. The chain combines TRBV4-3 with TRBJ1-1. Ends included, the CDR3 has 13 residues. Germline values: CDR1 LGHNA, CDR2 YSLEER. CDR3 sequence: CASGPSRNTEALL.

The J gene is TRBJ2-7, the V gene TRBV5-1; D might be TRBD1 (7 bases). The CDR3 is made up of 14 amino acids. Germline CDR1 and CDR2: SGHRS and YFSETQ. Trimming cost V 3 bases and J 2 bases, with 12 bases left between them. The CDR3 DNA reads as TGCGCCAGCAGCTCGGGGGACAGTCCCTACGAGCAGTACTTC. It specifies CASSSGDSPYEQYF. Drawing the rest from reference TRBV5-1 and TRBJ2-7, the complete variable domain is KAGVTQTPRYLIKTRGQQVTLSCSPISGHRSVSWYQQTPGQGLQFLFEYFSETQRNKGNFPGRFSGRQFSNSRSEMNVSTLELGDSALYLCASSSGDSPYEQYFGPGTRLTVT.

The genes are TRBV27 and TRBJ2-1; 10 bases agree with TRBD2. This CDR3 comprises 16 residues. Trimming removed 6 bases from V and 5 bases from J; junction bases left unmatched: 10. Germline V gives CDR1 MNHEY, CDR2 SMNVEV (reference sequence). CDR3 in DNA: TGTGCCAGCAGCCCCTCGCGGACTAGCGGTCACAATGAGCAGTTCTTC. Protein: CASSPSRTSGHNEQFF.

CDR3 loop: CASSYATGSLAEAFF. The CDR3 DNA follows: TGTGCCAGCAGTTACGCCACAGGGAGTCTCGCTGAAGCTTTCTTT. The chain uses TRBV6-6 and TRBJ1-1, with a possible D match to TRBD1 (6 bases). The V and J ends lost 2 bases and 6 bases respectively, with 16 bases between them. CDR1 and CDR2 from the germline V gene are MNHNY and SVGAGI (reference sequence). This CDR3 region has 15 residues.

The CDR3 DNA sequence: TGTGCCAGCAGGGGACAGGGAATGAACACTGAAGCTTTCTTT. Translation: CASRGQGMNTEAFF. J is TRBJ1-1 and V is TRBV2, with 9 positions matching TRBD1. The ends lost 6 bases at V and 0 bases at J; junction bases unmatched: 2. The CDR3 contains 14 residues. Germline V gene lookup returns CDR1 SNHLY and CDR2 FYNNEI. Supplemented by reference TRBV2 and TRBJ1-1, the full variable domain reads EPEVTQTPSHQVTQMGQEVILRCVPISNHLYFYWYRQILGQKVEFLVSFYNNEISEKSEIFDDQFSVERPDGSNFTLKIRSTKLEDSAMYFCASRGQGMNTEAFFGQGTRLTVV.

The chain recombines TRBV11-1 with TRBJ1-1; 10 positions agree with TRBD1. The CDR3 covers 15 residues. CDR1 and CDR2 from the germline V gene are SGHAT and FQDESV (reference sequence). Trimming took 5 bases from V and 2 from J; bases not matched to a gene: 5. The CDR3 sequence: CASSAGTGVNTEAFF. The CDR3 region has the DNA TGTGCCAGCAGCGCGGGGACAGGGGTAAACACTGAAGCTTTCTTT.

This clone was seen once. CDR3 nucleotides: TGTGCCTGGACCCGAGGACGGAACTATGGCTACACCTTC. Translation gives CAWTRGRNYGYTF. This rearrangement joins TRBV30 to TRBJ1-2; D is uncertain. The CDR3 is made up of 13 amino acids. Trimming pared 4 bases from V and 2 bases from J, leaving 11 bases between. Germline-derived CDR1 and CDR2 are GTSNPN and SVGIG (reference sequence).